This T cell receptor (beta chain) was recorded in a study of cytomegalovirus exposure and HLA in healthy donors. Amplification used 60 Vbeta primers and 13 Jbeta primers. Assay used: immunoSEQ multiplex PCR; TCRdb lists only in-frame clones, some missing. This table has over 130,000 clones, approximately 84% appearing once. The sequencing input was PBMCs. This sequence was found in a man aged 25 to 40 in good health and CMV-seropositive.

The CDR3 nucleotides read TGTGCCAGCAGCCCTACCGGGACTAGCGGACCCACAGATACGCAGTATTTT. Protein sequence: CASSPTGTSGPTDTQYF. This sequence joins TRBV7-3 and TRBJ2-3, with 11 nucleotides matching TRBD2. CDR3 length equals 17 residues. Germline loops: CDR1 SGHTA, CDR2 FQGTGA. The J segment lost 2 bases and the V segment lost 5 bases, leaving 9 bases of the junction unmatched.